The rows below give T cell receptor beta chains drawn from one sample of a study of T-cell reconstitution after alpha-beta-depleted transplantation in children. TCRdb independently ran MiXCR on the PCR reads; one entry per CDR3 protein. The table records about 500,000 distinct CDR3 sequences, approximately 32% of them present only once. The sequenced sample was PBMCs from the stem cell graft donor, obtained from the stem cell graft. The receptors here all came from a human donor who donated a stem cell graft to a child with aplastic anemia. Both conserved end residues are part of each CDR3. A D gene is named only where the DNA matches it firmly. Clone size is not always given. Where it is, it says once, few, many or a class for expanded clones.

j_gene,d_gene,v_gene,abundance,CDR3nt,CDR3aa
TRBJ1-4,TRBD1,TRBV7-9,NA,TGTGCCAGCAGCGGGACAGACGGAGAAAAACTGTTTTTT,CASSGTDGEKLFF
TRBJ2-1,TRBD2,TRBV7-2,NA,TGTGCCAGCAGCTCTAGCGGGAGGGCAAGTAACGAGCAGTTCTTC,CASSSSGRASNEQFF
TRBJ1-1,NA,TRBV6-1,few,TGTGCCAGCAGTACAACCGGGACACAGAACACTGAAGCTTTCTTT,CASSTTGTQNTEAFF
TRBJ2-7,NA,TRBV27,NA,TGTGCCACTCGGTTGGGGGGACGGCGTCAAGGCTCCTACGAGCAGTACTTC,CATRLGGRRQGSYEQYF
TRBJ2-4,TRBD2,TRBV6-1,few,TGTGCCAGCAGACCACCGGGACTAGTTAAAAACATTCAGTACTTC,CASRPPGLVKNIQYF
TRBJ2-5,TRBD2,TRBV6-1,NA,TGTGCCAGCAGCCGGACTAGCGGGTGGGAGACCCAGTACTTC,CASSRTSGWETQYF
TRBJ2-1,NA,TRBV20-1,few,TGCAGTGCCACGGGCGAGGGATCCTACAATGAGCAGTTCTTC,CSATGEGSYNEQFF
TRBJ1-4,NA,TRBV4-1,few,TGCGCCAGCAGCCCCAGGGGAAGGCGCAGCACAACTAATGAAAAACTGTTTTTT,CASSPRGRRSTTNEKLFF
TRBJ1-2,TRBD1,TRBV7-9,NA,TGTGCCAGCAGTCGCGAAACCCACAGGGGCTATGGCTACACCTTC,CASSRETHRGYGYTF
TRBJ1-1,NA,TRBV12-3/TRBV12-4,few,TGTGCCAGCAGTTTATTCGCAGGCATGAACACTGAAGCTTTCTTT,CASSLFAGMNTEAFF
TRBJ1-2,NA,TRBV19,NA,TGTGCCAGTAGTAGGAACGGACAAGCTAACTATGGCTACACCTTC,CASSRNGQANYGYTF
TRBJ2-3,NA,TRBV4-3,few,TGCGCCAGCAGCCCGGGGGATCGTACTAGCACAGATACGCAGTATTTT,CASSPGDRTSTDTQYF
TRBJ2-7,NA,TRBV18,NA,TGTGCCAGCTCACCACCATCCGGGTACTACGAGCAGTACTTC,CASSPPSGYYEQYF
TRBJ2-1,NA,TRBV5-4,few,TGTGCCAGCAGCTCCGGTCAGAGTAGCGAGCAGTTCTTC,CASSSGQSSEQFF
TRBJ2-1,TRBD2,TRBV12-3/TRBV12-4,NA,TGTGCCAGCAGACCGATCGGACTAGCAGACGAGTTCTTC,CASRPIGLADEFF
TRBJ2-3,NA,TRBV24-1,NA,TGTGCCACCAGTGATGCGGGGAAGGTCACAGATACGCAGTATTTT,CATSDAGKVTDTQYF
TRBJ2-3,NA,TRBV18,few,TGTGCCAGCAGCCCTGCTACAGATACGCAGTATTTT,CASSPATDTQYF
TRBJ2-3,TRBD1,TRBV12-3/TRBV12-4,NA,TGTGCCATCAGTCCTCAGAATGTAAGGGGGCCCCTTAGCACAGATACGCAGTATTTT,CAISPQNVRGPLSTDTQYF
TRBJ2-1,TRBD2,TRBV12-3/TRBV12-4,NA,TGTGCCAGCAGACTTAGGGCGGGGACTAGCGGTCTCGATGAGCAGTTCTTC,CASRLRAGTSGLDEQFF
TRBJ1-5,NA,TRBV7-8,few,TGTGCCAGCAGAAGGTCCGGCAATCAGCCCCAGCATTTT,CASRRSGNQPQHF